Shown below are 2 T cell receptor beta chains from a single sample sequenced in a study of OX40 agonist ivuxolimab in advanced cancers. Using immunoSEQ multiplex PCR, the repertoire was profiled, and TCRdb retains in-frame clones only, with some absent. The sample has 65,000 to 90,000 clones, approximately 82% seen once. The specimen was CD4+ or CD8+ T cells sorted from blood, collected in a trial of the OX40 agonist ivuxolimab. These receptors were obtained from an adult with an advanced solid tumor such as melanoma, head and neck, liver or kidney cancer.

The V gene is TRBV19, the J gene TRBJ2-3; no firm D call. The CDR3 contains 11 residues. The germline CDR1 and CDR2 sequences are LNHDA and SQIVND (reference sequence). V was shortened by 9 bases and J by 4 bases, with 8 bases between the two germline ends. The CDR3 nucleotides read TGTGCCAGAGCCTCCCCAGATACGCAGTATTTT. Protein: CARASPDTQYF.

The J gene is TRBJ2-2, the V gene TRBV28; 12 positions match TRBD1. Germline trimming cut 3 bases from V and 8 bases from J; bases unmatched to any gene: 10. This CDR3 has 17 amino acids. Germline V gives CDR1 MDHEN, CDR2 SYDVKM. CDR3 sequence reads: CASSLGGTGGASGELFF. Here the CDR3 DNA reads TGTGCCAGCAGTTTGGGCGGGACAGGGGGCGCGTCTGGGGAGCTGTTTTTT.